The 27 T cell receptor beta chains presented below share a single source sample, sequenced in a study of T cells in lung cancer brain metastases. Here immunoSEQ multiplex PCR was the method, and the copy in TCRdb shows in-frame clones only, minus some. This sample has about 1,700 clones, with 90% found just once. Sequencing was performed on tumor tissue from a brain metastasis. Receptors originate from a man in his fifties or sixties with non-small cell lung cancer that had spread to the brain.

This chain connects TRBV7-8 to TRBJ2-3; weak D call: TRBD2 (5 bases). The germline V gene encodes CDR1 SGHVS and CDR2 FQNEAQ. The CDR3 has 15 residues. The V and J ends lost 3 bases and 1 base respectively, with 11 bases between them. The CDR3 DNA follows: TGTGCCAGCAGCTTCCGCGAGGGAGGCACAGATACGCAGTATTTT. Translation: CASSFREGGTDTQYF.

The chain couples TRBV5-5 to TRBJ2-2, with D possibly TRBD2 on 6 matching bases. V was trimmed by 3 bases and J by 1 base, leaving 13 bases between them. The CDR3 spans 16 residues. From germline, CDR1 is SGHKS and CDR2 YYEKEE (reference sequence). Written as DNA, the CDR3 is TGTGCCAGCAGCTCCGGGGCGGGGCTGAACACCGGGGAGCTGTTTTTT. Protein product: CASSSGAGLNTGELFF.

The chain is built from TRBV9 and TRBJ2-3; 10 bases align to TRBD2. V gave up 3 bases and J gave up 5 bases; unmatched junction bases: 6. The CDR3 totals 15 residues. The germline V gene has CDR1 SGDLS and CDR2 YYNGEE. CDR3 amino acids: CASSAAGGLEDTQYF. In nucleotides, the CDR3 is TGTGCCAGCAGCGCAGCGGGGGGGCTAGAAGATACGCAGTATTTT.

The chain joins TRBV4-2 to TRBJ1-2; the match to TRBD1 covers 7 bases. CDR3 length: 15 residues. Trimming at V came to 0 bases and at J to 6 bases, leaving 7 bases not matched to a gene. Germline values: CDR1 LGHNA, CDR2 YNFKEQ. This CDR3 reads CASSQETGNLDGYTF. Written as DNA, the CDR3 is TGTGCCAGCAGCCAAGAGACAGGGAATCTTGATGGCTACACCTTC.

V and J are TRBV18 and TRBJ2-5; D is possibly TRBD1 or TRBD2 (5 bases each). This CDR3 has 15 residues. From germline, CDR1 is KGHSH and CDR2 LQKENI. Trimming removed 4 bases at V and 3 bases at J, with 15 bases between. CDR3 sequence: CASSRAGTLKETQYF. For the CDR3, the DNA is TGTGCCAGCTCACGGGCCGGGACCTTAAAAGAGACCCAGTACTTC.

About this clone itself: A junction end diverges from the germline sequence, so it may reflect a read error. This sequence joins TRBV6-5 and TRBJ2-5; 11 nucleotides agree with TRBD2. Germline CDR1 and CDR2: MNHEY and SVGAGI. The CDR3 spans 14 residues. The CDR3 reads CASSYFSGGEIQYF. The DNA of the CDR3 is TGTGCCAGCAGTTACTTTAGCGGGGGGGAGATCCAGTACTTC.

For the CDR3, the DNA is TGTGCCAGCTCACCAGTGGGCAGGGGGACTGAAGCTTTCTTT. Translation: CASSPVGRGTEAFF. The chain has TRBV18 and TRBJ1-1; 7 nucleotides match TRBD1. Unmatched junction bases numbered 5, after V lost 2 bases and J lost 5 bases. Germline CDR1 reads KGHSH; CDR2 reads LQKENI. This CDR3 is built from 14 residues.

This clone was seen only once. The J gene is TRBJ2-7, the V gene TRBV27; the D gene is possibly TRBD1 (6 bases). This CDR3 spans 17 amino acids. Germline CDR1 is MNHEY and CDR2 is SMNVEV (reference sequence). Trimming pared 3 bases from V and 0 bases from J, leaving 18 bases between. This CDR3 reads CASSFYPEQGDSYEQYF. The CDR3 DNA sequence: TGTGCCAGCAGTTTTTACCCCGAACAGGGAGACTCCTACGAGCAGTACTTC.

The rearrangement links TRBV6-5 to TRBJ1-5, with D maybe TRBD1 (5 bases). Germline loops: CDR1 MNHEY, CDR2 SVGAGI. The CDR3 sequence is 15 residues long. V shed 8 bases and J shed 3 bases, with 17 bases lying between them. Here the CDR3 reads CASGLRGTDNQPQHF. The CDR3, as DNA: TGTGCCAGCGGACTCCGGGGGACCGACAATCAGCCCCAGCATTTT.

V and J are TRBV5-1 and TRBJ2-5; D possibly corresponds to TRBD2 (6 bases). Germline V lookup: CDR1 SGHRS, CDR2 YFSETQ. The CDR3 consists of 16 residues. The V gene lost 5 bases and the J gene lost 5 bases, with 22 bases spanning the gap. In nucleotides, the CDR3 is TGCGCCAGCAGGTTTAATCCCTCGGTCCGGGAGGAGACCCAGTACTTC. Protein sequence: CASRFNPSVREETQYF.

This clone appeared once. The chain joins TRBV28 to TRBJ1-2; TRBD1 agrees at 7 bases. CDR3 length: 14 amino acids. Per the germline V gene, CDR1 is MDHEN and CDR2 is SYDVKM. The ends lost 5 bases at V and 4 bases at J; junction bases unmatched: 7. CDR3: CASSPATGIYGYTF. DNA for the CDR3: TGTGCCAGCAGTCCCGCGACAGGGATCTATGGCTACACCTTC.

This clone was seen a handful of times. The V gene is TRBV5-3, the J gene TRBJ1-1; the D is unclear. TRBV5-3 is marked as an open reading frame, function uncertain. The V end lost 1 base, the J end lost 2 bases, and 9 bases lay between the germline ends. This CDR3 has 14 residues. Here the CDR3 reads CARSLKQNNTEAFF. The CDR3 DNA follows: TGTGCCAGAAGCTTGAAACAGAATAACACTGAAGCTTTCTTT.

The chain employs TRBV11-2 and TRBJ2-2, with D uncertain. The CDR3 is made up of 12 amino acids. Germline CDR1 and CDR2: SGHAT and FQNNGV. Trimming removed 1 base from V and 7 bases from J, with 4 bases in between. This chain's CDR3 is CASSLGDGELFF. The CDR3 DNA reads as TGTGCCAGCAGCTTAGGTGACGGGGAGCTGTTTTTT. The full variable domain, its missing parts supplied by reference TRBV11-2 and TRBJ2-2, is EAGVAQSPRYKIIEKRQSVAFWCNPISGHATLYWYQQILGQGPKLLIQFQNNGVVDDSQLPKDRFSAERLKGVDSTLKIQPAKLEDSAVYLCASSLGDGELFFGEGSRLTVL.

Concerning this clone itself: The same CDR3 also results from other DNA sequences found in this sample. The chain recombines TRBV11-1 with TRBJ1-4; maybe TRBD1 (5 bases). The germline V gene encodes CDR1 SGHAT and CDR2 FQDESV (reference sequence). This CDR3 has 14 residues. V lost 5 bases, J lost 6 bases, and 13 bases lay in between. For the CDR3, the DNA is TGTGCCAGCAGCGCCTACATGGGGGATGAAAAACTGTTTTTT. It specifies CASSAYMGDEKLFF.

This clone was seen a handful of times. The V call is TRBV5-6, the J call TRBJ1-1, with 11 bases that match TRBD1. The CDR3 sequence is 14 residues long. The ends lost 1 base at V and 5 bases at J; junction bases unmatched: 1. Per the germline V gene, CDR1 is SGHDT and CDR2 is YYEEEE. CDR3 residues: CASSLWDRGTEAFF. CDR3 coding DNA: TGTGCCAGCAGCTTGTGGGACAGGGGGACTGAAGCTTTCTTT.

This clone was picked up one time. The CDR3 DNA sequence: TGTGCCAGCAGCCCTACTCGGGGCAGGGGAAGACAAGAGACCCAGTACTTC. Translating it yields CASSPTRGRGRQETQYF. The chain employs TRBV5-4 and TRBJ2-5, with D possibly TRBD1 on 6 matching bases. There are 17 residues in the CDR3. Germline V gives CDR1 SGHNT, CDR2 YYREEE (reference sequence). The V end lost 4 bases, the J end lost 2 bases, and 21 bases lay between the germline ends.

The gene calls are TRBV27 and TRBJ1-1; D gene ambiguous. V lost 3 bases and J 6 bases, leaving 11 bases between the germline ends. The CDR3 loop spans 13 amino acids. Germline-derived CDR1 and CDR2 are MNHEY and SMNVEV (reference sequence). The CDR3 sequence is CASSLLLSAEAFF. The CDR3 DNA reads TGTGCCAGCAGTTTGTTGTTGAGCGCTGAAGCTTTCTTT.

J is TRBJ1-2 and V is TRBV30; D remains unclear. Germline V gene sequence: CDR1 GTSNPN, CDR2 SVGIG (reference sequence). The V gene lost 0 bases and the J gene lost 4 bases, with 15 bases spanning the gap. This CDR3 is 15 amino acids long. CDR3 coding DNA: TGTGCCTGGAGTGTACTAAAAGGGAACCGCTATGGCTACACCTTC. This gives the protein CAWSVLKGNRYGYTF.

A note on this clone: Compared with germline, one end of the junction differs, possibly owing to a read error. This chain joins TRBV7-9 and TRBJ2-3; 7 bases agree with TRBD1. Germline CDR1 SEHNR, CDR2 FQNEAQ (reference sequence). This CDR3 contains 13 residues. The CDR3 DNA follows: TGTGCCAACAGCTTTAGGGGGCCAGATACGCAGTATTTT. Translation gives CANSFRGPDTQYF.

CDR3 protein: CASSRQGRRADTQYF. CDR3 sequence (DNA): TGTGCCAGCAGCCGACAGGGGAGGAGGGCAGATACGCAGTATTTT. V gene TRBV13 combines with J gene TRBJ2-3; 8 positions agree with TRBD1. Trimming cost V 5 bases and J 4 bases; bases outside gene matches: 8. This CDR3 has 15 amino acids. Germline values: CDR1 PRHDT, CDR2 FYEKMQ (reference sequence).

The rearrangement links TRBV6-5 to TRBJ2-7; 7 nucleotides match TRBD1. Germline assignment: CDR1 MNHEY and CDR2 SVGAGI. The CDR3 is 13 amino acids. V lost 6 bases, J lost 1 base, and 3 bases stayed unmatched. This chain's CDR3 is CASSPGQSYEQYF. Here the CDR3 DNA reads TGTGCCAGCAGCCCGGGACAGTCCTACGAGCAGTACTTC.

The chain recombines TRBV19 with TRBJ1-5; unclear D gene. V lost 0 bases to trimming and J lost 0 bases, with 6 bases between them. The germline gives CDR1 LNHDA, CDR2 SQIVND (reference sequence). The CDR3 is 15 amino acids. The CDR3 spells CASSIDRNSNQPQHF. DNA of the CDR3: TGTGCCAGTAGTATAGACCGGAATAGCAATCAGCCCCAGCATTTT. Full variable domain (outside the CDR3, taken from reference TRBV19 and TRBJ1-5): DGGITQSPKYLFRKEGQNVTLSCEQNLNHDAMYWYRQDPGQGLRLIYYSQIVNDFQKGDIAEGYSVSREKKESFPLTVTSAQKNPTAFYLCASSIDRNSNQPQHFGDGTRLSIL.

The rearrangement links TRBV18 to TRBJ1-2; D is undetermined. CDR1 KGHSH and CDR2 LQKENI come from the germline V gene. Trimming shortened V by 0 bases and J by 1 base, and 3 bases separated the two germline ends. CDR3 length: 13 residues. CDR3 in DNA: TGTGCCAGCTCACCACCGTTTAACTATGGCTACACCTTC. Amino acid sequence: CASSPPFNYGYTF.

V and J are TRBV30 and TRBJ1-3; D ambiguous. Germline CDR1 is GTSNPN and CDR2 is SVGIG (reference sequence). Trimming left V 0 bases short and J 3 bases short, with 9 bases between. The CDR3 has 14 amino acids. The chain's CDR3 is CAWSVGQVGNTIYF. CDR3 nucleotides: TGTGCCTGGAGTGTGGGCCAGGTTGGAAACACCATATATTTT.

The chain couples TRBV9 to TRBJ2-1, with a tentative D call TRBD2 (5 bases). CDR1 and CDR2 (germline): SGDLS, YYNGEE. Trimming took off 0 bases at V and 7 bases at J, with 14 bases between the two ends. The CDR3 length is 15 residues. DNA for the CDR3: TGTGCCAGCAGCGTAGCCCCAACATCGGGGAATGAGCAGTTCTTC. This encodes CASSVAPTSGNEQFF. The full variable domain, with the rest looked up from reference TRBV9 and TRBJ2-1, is DSGVTQTPKHLITATGQRVTLRCSPRSGDLSVYWYQQSLDQGLQFLIQYYNGEERAKGNILERFSAQQFPDLHSELNLSSLELGDSALYFCASSVAPTSGNEQFFGPGTRLTVL.

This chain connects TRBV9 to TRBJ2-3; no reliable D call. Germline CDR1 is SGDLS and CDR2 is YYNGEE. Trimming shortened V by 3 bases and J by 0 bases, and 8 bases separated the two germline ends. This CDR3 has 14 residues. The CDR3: CASSAYLSTDTQYF. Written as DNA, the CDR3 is TGTGCCAGCAGCGCCTACTTGAGCACAGATACGCAGTATTTT.

This CDR3 reads CASSYTQGLGGYTF. CDR3 nucleotides: TGTGCCAGCAGTTACACGCAGGGATTAGGTGGCTACACCTTC. This sequence joins TRBV6-5 and TRBJ1-2; the D gene is possibly TRBD1 (5 bases). The CDR3 loop spans 14 amino acids. Germline V gene data show CDR1 as MNHEY and CDR2 as SVGAGI. Trimming removed 2 bases from V and 7 bases from J, with 14 bases in between.